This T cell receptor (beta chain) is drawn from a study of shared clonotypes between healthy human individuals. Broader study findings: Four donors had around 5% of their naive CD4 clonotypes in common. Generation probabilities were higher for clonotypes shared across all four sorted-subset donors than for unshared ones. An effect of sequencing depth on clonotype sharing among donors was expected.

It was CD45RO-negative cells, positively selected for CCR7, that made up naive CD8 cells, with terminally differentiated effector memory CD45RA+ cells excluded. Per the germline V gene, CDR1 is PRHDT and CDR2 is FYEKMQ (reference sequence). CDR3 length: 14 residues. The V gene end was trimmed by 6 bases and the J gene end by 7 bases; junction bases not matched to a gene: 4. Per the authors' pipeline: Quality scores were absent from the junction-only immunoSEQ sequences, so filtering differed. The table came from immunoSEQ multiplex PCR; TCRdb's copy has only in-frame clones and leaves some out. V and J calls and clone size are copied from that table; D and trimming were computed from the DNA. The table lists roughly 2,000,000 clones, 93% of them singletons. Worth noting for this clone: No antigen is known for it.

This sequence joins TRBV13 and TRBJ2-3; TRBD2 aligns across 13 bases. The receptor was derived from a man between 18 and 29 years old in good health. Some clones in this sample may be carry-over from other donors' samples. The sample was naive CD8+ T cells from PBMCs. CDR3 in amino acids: CASRLAGGKNTQYF. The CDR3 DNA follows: TGTGCCAGCAGACTAGCGGGAGGGAAGAATACGCAGTATTTT.